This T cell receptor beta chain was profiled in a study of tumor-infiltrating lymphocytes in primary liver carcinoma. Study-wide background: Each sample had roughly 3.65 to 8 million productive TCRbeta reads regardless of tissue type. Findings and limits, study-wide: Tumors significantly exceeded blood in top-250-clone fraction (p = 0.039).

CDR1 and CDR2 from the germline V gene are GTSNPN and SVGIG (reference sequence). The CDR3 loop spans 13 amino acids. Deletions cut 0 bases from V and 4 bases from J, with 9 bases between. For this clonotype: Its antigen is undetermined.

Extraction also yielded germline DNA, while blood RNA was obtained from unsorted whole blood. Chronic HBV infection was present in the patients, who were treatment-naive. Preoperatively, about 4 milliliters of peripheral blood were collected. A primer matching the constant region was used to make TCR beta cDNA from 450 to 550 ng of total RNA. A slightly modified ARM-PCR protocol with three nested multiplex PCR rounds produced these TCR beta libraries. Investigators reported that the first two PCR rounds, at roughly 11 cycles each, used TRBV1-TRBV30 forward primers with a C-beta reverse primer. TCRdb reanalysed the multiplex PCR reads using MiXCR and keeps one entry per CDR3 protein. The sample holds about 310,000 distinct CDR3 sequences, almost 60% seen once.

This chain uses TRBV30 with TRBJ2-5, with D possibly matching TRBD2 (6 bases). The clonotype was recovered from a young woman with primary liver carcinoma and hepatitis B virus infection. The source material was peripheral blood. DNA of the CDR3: TGTGCCTGGAGTGTCCAGGGAGGAGAGACCCAGTACTTC. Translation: CAWSVQGGETQYF. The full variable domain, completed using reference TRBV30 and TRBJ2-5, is SQTIHQWPATLVQPVGSPLSLECTVEGTSNPNLYWYRQAAGRGLQLLFYSVGIGQISSEVPQNLSASRPQDRQFILSSKKLLLSDSGFYLCAWSVQGGETQYFGPGTRLLVL.